Given below is one T cell receptor (beta chain) in context. Produced via immunoSEQ multiplex PCR; TCRdb's table is partial and in-frame only. The sample records 1.4 million or so clones, 97% to 99% being singletons. The data originate from a study of shared clonotypes between healthy human individuals. Germline trimming cut 3 bases from V and 2 bases from J; bases unmatched to any gene: 13. The CDR3 has 17 residues. Germline-derived CDR1 and CDR2 are LGHNA and YNFKEQ. The rearrangement uses TRBV4-2 and TRBJ2-7; 7 bases align to TRBD1. Specimen: naive CD4+ T cells sorted from blood. The sample's subset: CD45RA+ positively selected. The TCR sequence derives from a man in his thirties or forties in good health. The CDR3 reads CASSQSGKGAAAYEQYF. The CDR3 region has the DNA TGTGCCAGCAGCCAGTCAGGAAAGGGGGCGGCAGCCTACGAGCAGTACTTC.